One TCR beta chain is described in this entry. Its antigen is not yet known. No base qualities exist here, and no much larger clone lies one base off it. TCRdb lists the instrument as Illumina HiSeq 1500. Using fastp trimming at Q25 and MiXCR clonotype assembly, TCRdb reanalyzed the public sequencing data and kept in-frame beta chains. All rows with the same CDR3 protein become a single entry with the most common DNA and genes. This sample is represented by 100,000 to 150,000 distinct CDR3 sequences; roughly a quarter of them were singletons. The top ten constitute 34% of the sample. The CDR3 numbers 14 residues from cysteine through phenylalanine. Just CDR3 DNA is preserved here, 42 bases in frame from base 1. Relative to germline, V is 1 base shorter and J is 7 bases shorter, with 14 bases between their ends. As encoded in the germline V gene (reference sequence), CDR1 is GTSNPN while CDR2 is SVGIG.

This entry is derived from a study of T cell repertoires in cytomegalovirus infection (dated by TCRdb to the late 2010s). In the study overall: The HLA type of each donor mattered for the analysis, because public TCR beta signatures pointed to carriage of CMV infection along with the matching HLA type. Study-level results and caveats: In both this cohort and an independent cohort of some 350 donors, the cumulative frequency of public TCR beta family members distinguished carriers of CMV infection plus the relevant HLA type. In the ex vivo response, HLA-C-restricted CMV-specific TCR beta clonotypes were dominant, and in two of eight donors the single most frequent clonotype came from this HLA-C-restricted group.

This TCR was recovered from a human donor in good health (CMV status not recorded). Some clones in this sample may be carry-over from other donors' samples. What was sequenced was PBMCs, sequenced either directly or after in vitro stimulation (not recorded which). This sequence uses TRBV30 and TRBJ1-5, with TRBD1 perhaps the D gene, on 5 matching bases. The nucleotides read TGTGCCTGGAGTGGAGGGGTGAGAGGGCAGCCCCAGCATTTT. Its amino acids are CAWSGGVRGQPQHF.